Presented here are 25 T cell receptor beta chains from one specimen sequenced in a study of graft-versus-host responses after intestinal transplantation. Only in-frame clones appear in the TCRdb table, and some are missing; sequencing was by immunoSEQ multiplex PCR. The table has tens of thousands of clones, over 80% seen once; the top ten hold roughly two fifths. The source was PBMCs, collected approximately 250 days after intestinal transplant. These receptors came from a human patient who received an intestinal transplant, so some T cells may come from the graft donor.

This clone was detected a few times. This chain joins TRBV5-4 and TRBJ2-2; D gene unclear. Germline V gene data show CDR1 as SGHNT and CDR2 as YYREEE (reference sequence). The CDR3 has 17 residues. V dropped 3 bases and J dropped 7 bases, with 22 bases sitting between them. The CDR3 reads CASSSHDQQPRSGELFF. The CDR3 DNA reads TGTGCCAGCAGCTCCCACGACCAGCAGCCCCGGAGCGGGGAGCTGTTTTTT. Variable domain in full (rest from reference TRBV5-4 and TRBJ2-2): ETGVTQSPTHLIKTRGQQVTLRCSSQSGHNTVSWYQQALGQGPQFIFQYYREEENGRGNFPPRFSGLQFPNYSSELNVNALELDDSALYLCASSSHDQQPRSGELFFGEGSRLTVL.

The J gene is TRBJ2-5, the V gene TRBV19; TRBD1 aligns across 10 bases. The V gene's germline CDR1 is LNHDA and CDR2 SQIVND (reference sequence). The J segment lost 5 bases and the V segment lost 3 bases, leaving 6 bases of the junction unmatched. The CDR3 spans 15 residues. CDR3 nucleotide sequence: TGTGCCAGTAGTATTGAGGGACAGGGGATGGAGACCCAGTACTTC. Protein: CASSIEGQGMETQYF. The variable domain in full, with the rest retrieved from reference TRBV19 and TRBJ2-5, is DGGITQSPKYLFRKEGQNVTLSCEQNLNHDAMYWYRQDPGQGLRLIYYSQIVNDFQKGDIAEGYSVSREKKESFPLTVTSAQKNPTAFYLCASSIEGQGMETQYFGPGTRLLVL.

The chain is built from TRBV7-8 and TRBJ1-2; D is unclear. CDR1 and CDR2 (germline): SGHVS, FQNEAQ. CDR3 length: 15 residues. Trimming removed 5 bases from V and 8 bases from J, with 21 bases in between. The DNA for the CDR3 is TGTGCCAGCAGCCCTTCCACAGCTAACGGTGTGGGCTACACCTTC. Amino acids: CASSPSTANGVGYTF.

The chain is built from TRBV6-6 and TRBJ2-7, with D hard to call. V lost 0 bases to trimming and J lost 0 bases, with 3 bases between them. Germline CDR1 is MNHNY and CDR2 is SVGAGI (reference sequence). This CDR3 spans 13 amino acids. CDR3 sequence: CASSYSNSYEQYF. CDR3 DNA sequence: TGTGCCAGCAGTTACTCTAACTCCTACGAGCAGTACTTC.

The CDR3 sequence is CASSQDPGTSPYEQYF. The CDR3 DNA reads as TGCGCCAGCAGCCAAGATCCCGGGACTAGCCCCTACGAGCAGTACTTC. The chain recombines TRBV4-1 with TRBJ2-7; 9 positions agree with TRBD2. Germline CDR1 is MGHRA and CDR2 is YSYEKL. The ends lost 0 bases at V and 2 bases at J; junction bases unmatched: 5. CDR3 length equals 16 residues.

The chain joins TRBV7-9 to TRBJ2-2; 7 bases match TRBD2. The CDR3 is made up of 15 amino acids. The germline gives CDR1 SEHNR, CDR2 FQNEAQ (reference sequence). After removal of 5 bases from V and 3 bases from J, the junction contained 6 bases not matched to a gene. The CDR3 nucleotides read TGTGCCAGCAGCCCCGGGGCGGGGGACACCGGGGAGCTGTTTTTT. Protein: CASSPGAGDTGELFF. The whole variable domain, remainder taken from reference TRBV7-9 and TRBJ2-2, is DTGVSQNPRHKITKRGQNVTFRCDPISEHNRLYWYRQTLGQGPEFLTYFQNEAQLEKSRLLSDRFSAERPKGSFSTLEIQRTEQGDSAMYLCASSPGAGDTGELFFGEGSRLTVL.

V usage is TRBV27 and J usage is TRBJ2-1; TRBD2 matches 11 bases. V was pared by 4 bases and J by 3 bases, with 14 bases of the junction left unmatched. This CDR3 is 19 amino acids long. Germline V gene data show CDR1 as MNHEY and CDR2 as SMNVEV (reference sequence). CDR3 bases: TGTGCCAGCAGTTCACCCTTTATTAGCGGGAGGGCCAACTACAATGAGCAGTTCTTC. Protein: CASSSPFISGRANYNEQFF.

This clone was counted only a few times. The chain recombines TRBV30 with TRBJ1-4, with 7 nucleotides matching TRBD1. Germline CDR1 reads GTSNPN; CDR2 reads SVGIG (reference sequence). With V trimmed by 2 bases and J by 8 bases, 11 bases remained unmatched. The CDR3 length is 15 residues. The CDR3 DNA is TGTGCCTGGAGTACTTTACAGGGGCAGGGGGAAAAACTGTTTTTT. It specifies CAWSTLQGQGEKLFF.

The chain employs TRBV9 and TRBJ2-3, with 8 positions matching TRBD1. Germline V CDR1 and CDR2: SGDLS, YYNGEE. The CDR3 is made up of 16 amino acids. The J segment lost 0 bases and the V segment lost 0 bases, leaving 3 bases of the junction unmatched. CDR3 in DNA: TGTGCCAGCAGCGTAGCAGGGGGCAGTAGCACAGATACGCAGTATTTT. This sequence encodes CASSVAGGSSTDTQYF.

The chain has TRBV28 and TRBJ1-4, with D perhaps TRBD1 (5 bases). V lost 5 bases and J 0 bases, leaving 10 bases between the germline ends. CDR1 and CDR2 (germline): MDHEN, SYDVKM. The CDR3 sequence is 15 residues long. CDR3 DNA: TGTGCCAGCAGTCCGGCGGGGCCAACTAATGAAAAACTGTTTTTT. Encoded protein: CASSPAGPTNEKLFF. The variable domain in full, completed from reference TRBV28 and TRBJ1-4, reads DVKVTQSSRYLVKRTGEKVFLECVQDMDHENMFWYRQDPGLGLRLIYFSYDVKMKEKGDIPEGYSVSREKKERFSLILESASTNQTSMYLCASSPAGPTNEKLFFGSGTQLSVL.

CDR3 region: CASTPFPGNQPQHF. CDR3 DNA: TGTGCCAGCACCCCTTTTCCAGGGAATCAGCCCCAGCATTTT. This chain links TRBV27 with TRBJ1-5, with a weak D call TRBD1 (5 bases). The CDR3 is made up of 14 amino acids. In germline, CDR1 is MNHEY, CDR2 SMNVEV (reference sequence). The V gene lost 7 bases and the J gene lost 4 bases, with 14 bases spanning the gap.

V and J are TRBV7-9 and TRBJ1-1; a possible D gene is TRBD1 (6 bases). Germline loops: CDR1 SEHNR, CDR2 FQNEAQ (reference sequence). V was shortened by 1 base and J by 7 bases, with 13 bases between the two germline ends. This CDR3 comprises 14 residues. This chain's CDR3 is CASSLVGGGIEAFF. The CDR3 bases are TGTGCCAGCAGCTTAGTGGGCGGGGGCATTGAAGCTTTCTTT.

The CDR3 protein is CASSLEGGLYNEQFF. The CDR3, as DNA: TGTGCCAGCAGCCTCGAGGGAGGGCTCTACAATGAGCAGTTCTTC. This chain uses TRBV7-9 with TRBJ2-1, with 7 bases fitting TRBD2. With 5 bases clipped from V and 3 bases from J, the junction kept 7 bases outside the gene matches. CDR3 length equals 15 residues. CDR1 and CDR2 from the germline V gene are SEHNR and FQNEAQ (reference sequence). Looking up the rest from reference TRBV7-9 and TRBJ2-1 gives the full variable domain: DTGVSQNPRHKITKRGQNVTFRCDPISEHNRLYWYRQTLGQGPEFLTYFQNEAQLEKSRLLSDRFSAERPKGSFSTLEIQRTEQGDSAMYLCASSLEGGLYNEQFFGPGTRLTVL.

V is TRBV7-9 and J is TRBJ2-7; the D gene is possibly TRBD1 (6 bases). Trimming stripped 1 base from V and 3 bases from J, with 22 bases between. Germline V gives CDR1 SEHNR, CDR2 FQNEAQ (reference sequence). The CDR3 is made up of 18 amino acids. In DNA, the CDR3 is TGTGCCAGCAGCTTAGGAGAGGTCACAGGGAGAATAGGCTACGAGCAGTACTTC. Translated, it gives CASSLGEVTGRIGYEQYF. The full variable domain, with the rest looked up from reference TRBV7-9 and TRBJ2-7, is DTGVSQNPRHKITKRGQNVTFRCDPISEHNRLYWYRQTLGQGPEFLTYFQNEAQLEKSRLLSDRFSAERPKGSFSTLEIQRTEQGDSAMYLCASSLGEVTGRIGYEQYFGPGTRLTVT.

DNA for the CDR3: TGTGCCAGCAGCTACAATGAGCAGTTCTTC. Its protein is CASSYNEQFF. The J gene is TRBJ2-1, the V gene TRBV7-9; unclear D gene. The CDR3 is 10 residues long. The V gene lost 4 bases and the J gene lost 5 bases, with 0 bases spanning the gap. Germline CDR1 SEHNR, CDR2 FQNEAQ (reference sequence).

The rearrangement uses TRBV6-1 and TRBJ2-1, with D possibly matching TRBD2 (6 bases). Trimming took off 2 bases at V and 2 bases at J, with 10 bases between the two ends. The CDR3 is 15 amino acids. CDR1 is MNHNS, CDR2 SASEGT, per germline. CDR3 bases: TGTGCCAGCAGTGAACTAGCGTCGGCCTACAATGAGCAGTTCTTC. Amino acid sequence: CASSELASAYNEQFF.

The gene calls are TRBV4-2 and TRBJ2-1; TRBD2 matches at 7 bases. V shed 2 bases and J 4 bases; nucleotides not matched to a gene: 5. There are 15 residues in the CDR3. Germline CDR1 LGHNA, CDR2 YNFKEQ. DNA of the CDR3: TGTGCCAGCAGCCAACCCTCTAGCGGTTACAATGAGCAGTTCTTC. Its protein is CASSQPSSGYNEQFF.

This chain uses TRBV6-4 with TRBJ2-3; 7 nucleotides align to TRBD2. Unmatched junction bases numbered 4, after V lost 0 bases and J lost 4 bases. Germline CDR1 is MRHNA and CDR2 is SNTAGT. The CDR3 length is 15 residues. In DNA form, the CDR3 reads TGTGCCAGCAGTGACTCTGCGGGAGCAGCAGATACGCAGTATTTT. Its translation: CASSDSAGAADTQYF.

The V and J genes are TRBV2 and TRBJ1-1, with TRBD1 as a possible D gene (6 bases). CDR1 and CDR2 from the germline V gene are SNHLY and FYNNEI. The CDR3 loop spans 12 amino acids. The V gene lost 8 bases and the J gene lost 10 bases, with 17 bases spanning the gap. The CDR3 DNA sequence: TGTGCCAGCCCCAAGGAGGGGGGTGGAGCTTTCTTT. It codes for CASPKEGGGAFF. Drawing the rest from reference TRBV2 and TRBJ1-1, the complete variable domain is EPEVTQTPSHQVTQMGQEVILRCVPISNHLYFYWYRQILGQKVEFLVSFYNNEISEKSEIFDDQFSVERPDGSNFTLKIRSTKLEDSAMYFCASPKEGGGAFFGQGTRLTVV.

The V gene is TRBV19, the J gene TRBJ1-2; 9 bases agree with TRBD1. V trimming: 2 bases; J trimming: 3 bases; junction bases outside the gene matches: 4. This CDR3 region has 15 residues. Per the germline V gene, CDR1 is LNHDA and CDR2 is SQIVND (reference sequence). Here the CDR3 DNA reads TGTGCCAGTAGTATATCCGGGACAGGGCACTATGGCTACACCTTC. Its translation: CASSISGTGHYGYTF.

This chain uses TRBV5-1 with TRBJ1-2; D unclear. Germline CDR1 SGHRS, CDR2 YFSETQ. The ends were cut back, 3 bases at V and 6 bases at J, with 27 bases in the middle. The CDR3 length is 18 residues. The CDR3 region has the DNA TGCGCCAGCAGCTCCGGGGATGGGGTTGCAGCCGGAAATAATGGCTACACCTTC. Its protein product is CASSSGDGVAAGNNGYTF.

The chain is built from TRBV14 and TRBJ2-1; D perhaps matches TRBD2 (5 bases). The V end lost 4 bases, the J end lost 8 bases, and 15 bases lay between the germline ends. CDR3 length: 14 amino acids. Germline lookup yields CDR1 SGHDN and CDR2 FVKESK. The CDR3 protein is CASSLRPRTDEQFF. CDR3 nucleotide sequence: TGTGCCAGCAGCCTCCGCCCCCGGACTGATGAGCAGTTCTTC.

The chain uses TRBV7-9 and TRBJ1-1; TRBD1 might be the D (6 bases). V was pared by 3 bases and J by 3 bases, with 8 bases between. The CDR3 has 13 amino acids. The germline gives CDR1 SEHNR, CDR2 FQNEAQ (reference sequence). CDR3 DNA sequence: TGTGCCAGCAGCTTCAGACAGGACACTGAAGCTTTCTTT. Translated: CASSFRQDTEAFF.

The chain combines TRBV6-5 with TRBJ2-1; no clear D. CDR1 and CDR2 from the germline V gene are MNHEY and SVGAGI. The CDR3 spans 14 residues. Trimming stripped 0 bases from V and 8 bases from J, with 11 bases between. CDR3 protein: CASSYSWAVDEQFF. DNA of the CDR3: TGTGCCAGCAGTTACTCGTGGGCTGTAGATGAGCAGTTCTTC.

This rearrangement joins TRBV4-1 to TRBJ2-5; 10 bases line up with TRBD1. The J call could be wrong; TRBJ2-7 is a better fit for the DNA end. From germline, CDR1 is MGHRA and CDR2 YSYEKL. The CDR3 has 20 residues. For the CDR3, the DNA is TGCGCCAGCAGCCAAGATCGTCTTGGGACAGGGGATTTACCTACCTACGAGCAGTACTTC. Protein: CASSQDRLGTGDLPTYEQYF.